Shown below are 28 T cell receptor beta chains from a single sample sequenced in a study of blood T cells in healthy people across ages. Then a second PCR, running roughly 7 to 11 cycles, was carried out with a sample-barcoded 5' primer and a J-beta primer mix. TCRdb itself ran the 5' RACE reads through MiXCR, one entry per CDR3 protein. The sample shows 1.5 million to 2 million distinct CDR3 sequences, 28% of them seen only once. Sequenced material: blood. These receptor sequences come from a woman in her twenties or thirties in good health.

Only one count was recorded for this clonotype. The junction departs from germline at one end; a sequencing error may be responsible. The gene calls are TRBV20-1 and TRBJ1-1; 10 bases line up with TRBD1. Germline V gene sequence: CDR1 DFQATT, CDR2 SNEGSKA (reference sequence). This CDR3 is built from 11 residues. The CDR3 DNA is TGCAGTGCTCGGGACAGGGGTGAAGTTTTCTTT. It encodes CSARDRGEVFF.

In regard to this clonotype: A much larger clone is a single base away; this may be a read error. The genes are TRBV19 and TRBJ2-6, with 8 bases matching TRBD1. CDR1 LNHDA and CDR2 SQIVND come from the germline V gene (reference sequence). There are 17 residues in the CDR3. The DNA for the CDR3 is TGTGCCAGTAGTAAAGACAGGGGAAGCTCTGGGACCAACGTCCTGACTTTC. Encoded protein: CASSKDRGSSGTNVLTF.

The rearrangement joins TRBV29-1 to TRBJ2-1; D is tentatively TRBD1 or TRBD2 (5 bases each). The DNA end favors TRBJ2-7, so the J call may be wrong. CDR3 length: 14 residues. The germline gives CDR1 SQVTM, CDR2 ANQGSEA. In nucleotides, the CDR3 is TGCAGCGTTGAAGACGGGACCTCCTACAATGAGCAGTACTTC. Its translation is CSVEDGTSYNEQYF.

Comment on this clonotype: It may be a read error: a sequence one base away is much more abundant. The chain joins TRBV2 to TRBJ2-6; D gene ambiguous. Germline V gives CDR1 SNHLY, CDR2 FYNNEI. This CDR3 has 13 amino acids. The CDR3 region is CASNQGRANVLAF. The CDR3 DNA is TGTGCCAGCAACCAAGGAAGGGCCAACGTCCTGGCTTTC.

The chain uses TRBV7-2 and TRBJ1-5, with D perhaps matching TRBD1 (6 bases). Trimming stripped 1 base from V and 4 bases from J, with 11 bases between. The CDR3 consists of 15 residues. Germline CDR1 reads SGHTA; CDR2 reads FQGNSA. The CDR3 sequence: CASSLVQGINQPQHF. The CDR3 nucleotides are TGTGCCAGCAGCTTAGTGCAGGGGATTAATCAGCCCCAGCATTTT. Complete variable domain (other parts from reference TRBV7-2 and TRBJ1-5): GAGVSQSPSNKVTEKGKDVELRCDPISGHTALYWYRQSLGQGLEFLIYFQGNSAPDKSGLPSDRFSAERTGGSVSTLTIQRTQQEDSAVYLCASSLVQGINQPQHFGDGTRLSIL.

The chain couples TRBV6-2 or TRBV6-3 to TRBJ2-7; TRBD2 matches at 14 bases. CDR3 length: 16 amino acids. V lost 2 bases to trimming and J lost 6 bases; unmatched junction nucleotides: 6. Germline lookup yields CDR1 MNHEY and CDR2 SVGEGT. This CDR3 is CASSYTGTSGRGEQYF. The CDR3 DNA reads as TGTGCCAGCAGTTACACCGGGACTAGCGGGAGAGGCGAGCAGTACTTC.

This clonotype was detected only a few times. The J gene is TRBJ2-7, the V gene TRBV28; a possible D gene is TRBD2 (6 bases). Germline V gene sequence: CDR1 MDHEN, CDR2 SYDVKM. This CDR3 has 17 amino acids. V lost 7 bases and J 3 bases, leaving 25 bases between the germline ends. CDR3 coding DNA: TGTGCCAGCACCCCGGGGGTGACAGTCTACCTGTTCTACGAGCAGTACTTC. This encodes CASTPGVTVYLFYEQYF.

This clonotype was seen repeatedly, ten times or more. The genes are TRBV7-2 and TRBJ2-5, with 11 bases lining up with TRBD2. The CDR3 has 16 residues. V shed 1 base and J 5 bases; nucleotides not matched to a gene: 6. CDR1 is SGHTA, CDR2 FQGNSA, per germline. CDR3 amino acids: CASSLVTSGSPETQYF. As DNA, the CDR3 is TGTGCCAGCAGCTTAGTCACTAGCGGGAGTCCGGAGACCCAGTACTTC. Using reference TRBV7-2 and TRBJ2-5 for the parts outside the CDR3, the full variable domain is GAGVSQSPSNKVTEKGKDVELRCDPISGHTALYWYRQSLGQGLEFLIYFQGNSAPDKSGLPSDRFSAERTGGSVSTLTIQRTQQEDSAVYLCASSLVTSGSPETQYFGPGTRLLVL.

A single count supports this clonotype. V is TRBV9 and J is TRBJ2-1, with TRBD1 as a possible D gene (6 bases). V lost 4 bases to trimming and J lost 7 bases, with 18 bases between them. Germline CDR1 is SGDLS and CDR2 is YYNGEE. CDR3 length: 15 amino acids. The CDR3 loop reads CASSPGQPLWNEQFF. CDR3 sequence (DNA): TGTGCCAGCAGCCCGGGACAACCTTTATGGAATGAGCAGTTCTTC.

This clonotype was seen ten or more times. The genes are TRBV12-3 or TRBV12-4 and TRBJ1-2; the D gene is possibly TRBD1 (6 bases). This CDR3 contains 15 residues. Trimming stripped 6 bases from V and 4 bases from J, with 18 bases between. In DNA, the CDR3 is TGTGCCAGCAGCCAACAGGGAAAAGGGCCCTATGGCTACACCTTC. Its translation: CASSQQGKGPYGYTF.

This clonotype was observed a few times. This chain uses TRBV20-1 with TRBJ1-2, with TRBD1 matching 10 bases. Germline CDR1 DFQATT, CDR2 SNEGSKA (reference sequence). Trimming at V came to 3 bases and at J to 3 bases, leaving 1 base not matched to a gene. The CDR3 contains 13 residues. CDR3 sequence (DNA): TGCAGTGCTAGGACAGGGGGCGACTATGGCTACACCTTC. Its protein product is CSARTGGDYGYTF.

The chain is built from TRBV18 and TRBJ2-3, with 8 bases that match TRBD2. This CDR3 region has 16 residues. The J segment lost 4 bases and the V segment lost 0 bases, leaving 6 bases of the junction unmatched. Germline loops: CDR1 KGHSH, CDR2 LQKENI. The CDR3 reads CASSPPNPTSADTQYF. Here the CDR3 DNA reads TGTGCCAGCTCACCACCCAACCCGACTAGCGCAGATACGCAGTATTTT. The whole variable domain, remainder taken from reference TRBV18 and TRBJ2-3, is NAGVMQNPRHLVRRRGQEARLRCSPMKGHSHVYWYRQLPEEGLKFMVYLQKENIIDESGMPKERFSAEFPKEGPSILRIQQVVRGDSAAYFCASSPPNPTSADTQYFGPGTRLTVL.

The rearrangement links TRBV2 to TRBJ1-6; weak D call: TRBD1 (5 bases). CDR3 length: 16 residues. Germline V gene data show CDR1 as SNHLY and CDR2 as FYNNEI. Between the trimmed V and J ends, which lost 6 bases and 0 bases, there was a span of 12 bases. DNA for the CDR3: TGTGCCAGCAGGGACAAAACTCGCTCCTATAATTCACCCCTCCACTTT. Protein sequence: CASRDKTRSYNSPLHF.

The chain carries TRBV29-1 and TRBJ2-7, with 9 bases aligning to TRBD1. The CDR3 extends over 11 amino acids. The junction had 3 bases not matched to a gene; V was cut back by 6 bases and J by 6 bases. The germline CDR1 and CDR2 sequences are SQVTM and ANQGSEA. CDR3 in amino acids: CSVHRGLEQYF. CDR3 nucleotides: TGCAGCGTGCACAGGGGGCTCGAGCAGTACTTC.

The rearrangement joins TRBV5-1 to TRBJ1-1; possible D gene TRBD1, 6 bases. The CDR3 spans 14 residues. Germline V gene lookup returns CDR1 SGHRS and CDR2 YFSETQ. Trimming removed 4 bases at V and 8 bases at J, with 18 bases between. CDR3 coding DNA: TGCGCCAGCAGCGCGCCGGGGGGGCCCCACGAAGCTTTCTTT. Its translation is CASSAPGGPHEAFF.

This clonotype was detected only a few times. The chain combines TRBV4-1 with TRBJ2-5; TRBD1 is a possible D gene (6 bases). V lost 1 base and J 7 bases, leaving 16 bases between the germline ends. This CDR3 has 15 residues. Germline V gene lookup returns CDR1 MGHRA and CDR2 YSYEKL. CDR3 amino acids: CASSQGRQAFGTQYF. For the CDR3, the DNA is TGCGCCAGCAGCCAAGGACGACAGGCTTTCGGGACCCAGTACTTC.

The chain's CDR3 is CASSPGTWRGNEQYF. The CDR3 DNA follows: TGCGCCAGCAGTCCTGGGACTTGGCGGGGGAATGAGCAGTACTTC. The chain is built from TRBV10-1 and TRBJ2-1; 7 bases align to TRBD2. The end of the DNA fits TRBJ2-7 better, so the J call may be wrong. CDR3 size: 15 residues. Germline CDR1 is WNHNN and CDR2 is SYGVQD (reference sequence).

The CDR3 protein is CASSSRHNEQYF. DNA for the CDR3: TGTGCCAGCAGTTCGAGGCACAATGAGCAGTACTTC. This sequence joins TRBV6-6 and TRBJ2-5; no definite D call. The CDR3 covers 12 residues. Germline V gives CDR1 MNHNY, CDR2 SVGAGI (reference sequence). V was trimmed by 4 bases and J by 11 bases, leaving 14 bases between them.

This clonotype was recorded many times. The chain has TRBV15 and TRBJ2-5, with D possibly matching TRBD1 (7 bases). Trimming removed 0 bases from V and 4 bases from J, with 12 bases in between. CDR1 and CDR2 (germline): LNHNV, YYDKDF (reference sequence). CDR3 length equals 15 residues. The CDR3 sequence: CATSRDQGEVETQYF. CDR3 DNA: TGTGCCACCAGCAGAGATCAGGGGGAGGTAGAGACCCAGTACTTC.

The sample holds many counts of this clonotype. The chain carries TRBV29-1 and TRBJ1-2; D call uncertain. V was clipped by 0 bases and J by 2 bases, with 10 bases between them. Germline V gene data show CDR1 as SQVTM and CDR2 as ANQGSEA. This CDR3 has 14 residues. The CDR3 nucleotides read TGCAGCGTTGAAGATGTAACCGGGAACTATGGCTACACCTTC. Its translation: CSVEDVTGNYGYTF.

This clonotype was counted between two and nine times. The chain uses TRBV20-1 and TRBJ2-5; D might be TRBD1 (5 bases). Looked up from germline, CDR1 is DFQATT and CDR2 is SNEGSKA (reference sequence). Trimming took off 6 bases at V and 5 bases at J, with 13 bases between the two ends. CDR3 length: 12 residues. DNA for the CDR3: TGCAGTGCGGCATCCGCAGGGGAGACCCAGTACTTC. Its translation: CSAASAGETQYF.

This CDR3 is CASSFVTGGSPLHF. As DNA, the CDR3 is TGTGCCAGCAGCTTTGTGACAGGTGGTTCACCCCTCCACTTT. The chain employs TRBV7-9 and TRBJ1-6, with a possible D match to TRBD1 (6 bases). Germline V gene data show CDR1 as SEHNR and CDR2 as FQNEAQ (reference sequence). This CDR3 is built from 14 residues. V was trimmed by 3 bases and J by 9 bases, leaving 12 bases between them.

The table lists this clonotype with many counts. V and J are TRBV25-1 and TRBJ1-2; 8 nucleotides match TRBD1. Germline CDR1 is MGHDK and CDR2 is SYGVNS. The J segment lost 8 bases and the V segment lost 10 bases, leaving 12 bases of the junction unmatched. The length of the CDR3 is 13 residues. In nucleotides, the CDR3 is TGTGCCACCCGACTCCCAGGGGGCAGGGGCTACACCTTC. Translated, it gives CATRLPGGRGYTF.

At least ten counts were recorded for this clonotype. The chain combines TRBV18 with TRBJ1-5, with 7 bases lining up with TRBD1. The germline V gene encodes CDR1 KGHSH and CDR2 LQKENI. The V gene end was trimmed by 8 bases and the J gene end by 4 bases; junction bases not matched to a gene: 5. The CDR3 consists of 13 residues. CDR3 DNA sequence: TGTGCCAGCAGCCAGGGACAGAATCAGCCCCAGCATTTT. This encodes CASSQGQNQPQHF.

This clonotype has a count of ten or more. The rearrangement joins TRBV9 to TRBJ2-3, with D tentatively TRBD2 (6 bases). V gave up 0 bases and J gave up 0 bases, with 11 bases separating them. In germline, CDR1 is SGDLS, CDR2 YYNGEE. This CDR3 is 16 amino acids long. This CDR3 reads CASSVEGGTSTDTQYF. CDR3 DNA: TGTGCCAGCAGCGTAGAGGGAGGAACTAGCACAGATACGCAGTATTTT.

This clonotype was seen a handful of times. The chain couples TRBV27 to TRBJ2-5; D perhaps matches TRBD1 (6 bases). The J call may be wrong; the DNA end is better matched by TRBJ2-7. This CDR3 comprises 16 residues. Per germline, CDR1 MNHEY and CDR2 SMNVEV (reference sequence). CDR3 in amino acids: CASSLRPPQGNHEQYF. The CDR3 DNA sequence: TGTGCCAGCAGTCTCCGGCCCCCACAGGGTAACCACGAGCAGTACTTC.

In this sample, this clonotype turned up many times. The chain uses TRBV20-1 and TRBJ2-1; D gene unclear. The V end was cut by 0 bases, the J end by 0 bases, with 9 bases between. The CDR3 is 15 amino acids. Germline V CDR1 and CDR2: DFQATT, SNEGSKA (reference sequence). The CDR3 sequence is CSAREGYGSYNEQFF. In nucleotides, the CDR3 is TGCAGTGCTAGAGAGGGCTACGGCTCCTACAATGAGCAGTTCTTC.

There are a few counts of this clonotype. The CDR3 nucleotides are TGTGCCAGCAGCTTAGATTCAGGTTCTCGGCCCCAGCATTTT. It specifies CASSLDSGSRPQHF. The J gene is TRBJ1-5, the V gene TRBV7-2; no definite D call. Germline CDR1 reads SGHTA; CDR2 reads FQGNSA. V shed 1 base and J shed 9 bases, with 13 bases lying between them. This CDR3 is 14 amino acids long.